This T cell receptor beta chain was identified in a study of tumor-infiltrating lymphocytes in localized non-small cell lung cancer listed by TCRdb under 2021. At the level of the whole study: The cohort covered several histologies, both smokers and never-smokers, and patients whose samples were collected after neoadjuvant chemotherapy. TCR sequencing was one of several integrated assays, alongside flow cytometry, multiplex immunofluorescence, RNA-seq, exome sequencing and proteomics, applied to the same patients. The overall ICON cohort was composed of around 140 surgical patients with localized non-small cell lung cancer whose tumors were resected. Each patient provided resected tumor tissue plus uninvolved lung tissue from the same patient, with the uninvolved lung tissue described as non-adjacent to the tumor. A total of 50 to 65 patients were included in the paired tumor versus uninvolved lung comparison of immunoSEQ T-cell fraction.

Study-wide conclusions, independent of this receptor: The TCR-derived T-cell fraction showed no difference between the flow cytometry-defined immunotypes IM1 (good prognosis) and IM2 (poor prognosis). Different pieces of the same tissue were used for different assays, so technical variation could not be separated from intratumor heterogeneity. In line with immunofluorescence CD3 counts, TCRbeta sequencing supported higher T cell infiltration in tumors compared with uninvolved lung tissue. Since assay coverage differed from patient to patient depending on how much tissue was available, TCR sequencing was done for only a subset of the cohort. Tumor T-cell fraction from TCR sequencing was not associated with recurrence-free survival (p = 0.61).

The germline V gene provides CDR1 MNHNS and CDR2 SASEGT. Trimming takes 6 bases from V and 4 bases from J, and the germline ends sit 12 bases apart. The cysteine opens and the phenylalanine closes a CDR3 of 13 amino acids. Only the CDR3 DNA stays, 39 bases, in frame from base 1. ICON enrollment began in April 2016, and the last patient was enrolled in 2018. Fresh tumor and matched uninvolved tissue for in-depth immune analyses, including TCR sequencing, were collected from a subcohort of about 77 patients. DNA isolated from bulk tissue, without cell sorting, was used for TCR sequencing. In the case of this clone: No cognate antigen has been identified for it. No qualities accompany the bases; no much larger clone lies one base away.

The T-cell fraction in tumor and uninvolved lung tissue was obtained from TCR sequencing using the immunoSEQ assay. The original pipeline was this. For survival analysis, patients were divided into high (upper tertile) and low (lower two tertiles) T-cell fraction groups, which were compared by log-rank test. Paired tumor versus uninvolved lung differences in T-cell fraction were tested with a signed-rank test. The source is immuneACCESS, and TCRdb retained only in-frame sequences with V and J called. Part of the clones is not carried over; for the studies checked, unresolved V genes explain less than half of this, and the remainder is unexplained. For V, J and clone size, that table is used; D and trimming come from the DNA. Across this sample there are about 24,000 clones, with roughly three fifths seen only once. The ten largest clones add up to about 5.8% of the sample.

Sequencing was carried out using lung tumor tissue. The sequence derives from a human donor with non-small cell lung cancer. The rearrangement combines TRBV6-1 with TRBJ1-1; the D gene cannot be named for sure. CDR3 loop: CASRGGGITEAFF. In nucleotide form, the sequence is TGTGCCAGCAGAGGCGGAGGAATCACTGAAGCTTTCTTT.